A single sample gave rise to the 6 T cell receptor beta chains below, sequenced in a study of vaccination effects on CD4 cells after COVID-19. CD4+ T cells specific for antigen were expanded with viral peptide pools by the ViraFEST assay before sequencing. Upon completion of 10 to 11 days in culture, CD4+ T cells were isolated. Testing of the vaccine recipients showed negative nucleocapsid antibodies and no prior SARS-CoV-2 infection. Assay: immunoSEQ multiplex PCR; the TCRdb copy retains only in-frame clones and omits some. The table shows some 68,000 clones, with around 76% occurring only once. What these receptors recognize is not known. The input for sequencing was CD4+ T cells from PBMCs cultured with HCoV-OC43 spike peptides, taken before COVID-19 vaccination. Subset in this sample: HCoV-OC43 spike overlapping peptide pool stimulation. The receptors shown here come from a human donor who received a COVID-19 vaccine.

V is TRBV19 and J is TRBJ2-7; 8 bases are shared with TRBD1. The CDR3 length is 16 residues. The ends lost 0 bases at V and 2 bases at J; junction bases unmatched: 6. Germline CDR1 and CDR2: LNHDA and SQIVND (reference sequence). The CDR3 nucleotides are TGTGCCAGTAGTATAGAGGGACAGGAGGTCCCCTACGAGCAGTACGTC. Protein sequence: CASSIEGQEVPYEQYV.

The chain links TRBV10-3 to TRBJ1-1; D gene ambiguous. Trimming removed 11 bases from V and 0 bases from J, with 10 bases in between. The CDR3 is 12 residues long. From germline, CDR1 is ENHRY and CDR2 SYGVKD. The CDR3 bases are TGTGCCGCACAGACTTTGAACACTGAAGCTTTCTTT. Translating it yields CAAQTLNTEAFF.

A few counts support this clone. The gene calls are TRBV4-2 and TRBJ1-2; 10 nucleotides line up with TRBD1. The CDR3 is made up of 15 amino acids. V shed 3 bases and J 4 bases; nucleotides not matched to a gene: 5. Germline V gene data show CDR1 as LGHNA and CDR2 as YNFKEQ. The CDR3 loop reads CASSQGTGETYGYTF. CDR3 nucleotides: TGTGCCAGCAGCCAGGGGACAGGGGAGACCTATGGCTACACCTTC.

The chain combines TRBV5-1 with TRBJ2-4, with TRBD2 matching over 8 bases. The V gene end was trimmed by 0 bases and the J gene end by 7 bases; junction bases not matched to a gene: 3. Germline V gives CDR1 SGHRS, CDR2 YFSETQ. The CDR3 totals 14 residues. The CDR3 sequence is CASSLGPGGNIQYF. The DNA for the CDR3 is TGCGCCAGCAGCTTGGGGCCGGGGGGGAACATTCAGTACTTC.

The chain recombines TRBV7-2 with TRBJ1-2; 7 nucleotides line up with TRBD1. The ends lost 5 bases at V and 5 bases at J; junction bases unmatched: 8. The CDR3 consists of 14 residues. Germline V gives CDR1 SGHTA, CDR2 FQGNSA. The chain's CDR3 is CASSGRGLEYGYTF. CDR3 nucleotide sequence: TGTGCCAGCAGCGGGAGGGGGCTTGAATATGGCTACACCTTC.

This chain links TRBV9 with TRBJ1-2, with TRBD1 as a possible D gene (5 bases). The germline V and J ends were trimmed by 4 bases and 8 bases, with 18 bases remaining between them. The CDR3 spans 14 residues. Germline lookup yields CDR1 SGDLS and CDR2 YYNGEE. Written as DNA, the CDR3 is TGTGCCAGCAGCCTGGACGCCGGACAATGGGGCTACACCTTC. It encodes CASSLDAGQWGYTF.